This is a list of T cell receptor beta chains from one sample in a study of CD8 T cells in ankylosing spondylitis. TCRdb redid the calling of the 5' RACE reads with MiXCR, one entry per CDR3 protein. The sample holds some 450,000 distinct CDR3 sequences, 15% to 20% seen once. The specimen was blood, either unsorted or a sorted T cell fraction (not recorded which). These receptors were taken from a male donor with ankylosing spondylitis. CDR3s include the opening cysteine and the closing phenylalanine or tryptophan. The order of the fields is CDR3 protein, V gene, J gene.

CDR3 protein: CASSRDGTVKNIQYF
V gene: TRBV27
J gene: TRBJ2-4

CDR3 protein: CASRLDNMNTEAFF
V gene: TRBV5-1
J gene: TRBJ1-1

CDR3 protein: CSVEVASGSVDTQYF
V gene: TRBV29-1
J gene: TRBJ2-3

CDR3 protein: CASSQTRNEQFF
V gene: TRBV3-1
J gene: TRBJ2-1

CDR3 protein: CIPGQGNDGYTF
V gene: TRBV20-1
J gene: TRBJ1-2

CDR3 protein: CASRPLATYEQYF
V gene: TRBV5-8
J gene: TRBJ2-7

CDR3 protein: CASSLTTGPLEQYF
V gene: TRBV4-1
J gene: TRBJ2-7

CDR3 protein: CASSDLVGGSTDTQYF
V gene: TRBV6-1
J gene: TRBJ2-3

CDR3 protein: CSAGGPLGPEAFF
V gene: TRBV20-1
J gene: TRBJ1-1

CDR3 protein: CAISEWTVNTEAFF
V gene: TRBV10-3
J gene: TRBJ1-1

CDR3 protein: CASSSRGGDVAFF
V gene: TRBV3-1
J gene: TRBJ1-1

CDR3 protein: CASSLDRGNYNEQFF
V gene: TRBV11-2
J gene: TRBJ2-1

CDR3 protein: CASSHTGQGHSEQYF
V gene: TRBV3-1
J gene: TRBJ2-7

CDR3 protein: CASGPWGANVLTF
V gene: TRBV25-1
J gene: TRBJ2-6

CDR3 protein: CASSDSGTSHTGELFF
V gene: TRBV5-1
J gene: TRBJ2-2

CDR3 protein: CASSPQERGNYGYTF
V gene: TRBV4-1
J gene: TRBJ1-2

CDR3 protein: CASRPATRGTTGELFF
V gene: TRBV7-3
J gene: TRBJ2-2

CDR3 protein: CASSLRDRFYNEQFF
V gene: TRBV7-2
J gene: TRBJ2-1

CDR3 protein: CASSPGGVHYEQFF
V gene: TRBV7-3
J gene: TRBJ2-1

CDR3 protein: CSAIWSGKNIQYF
V gene: TRBV20-1
J gene: TRBJ2-4

CDR3 protein: CSVDRQGAHTEAFF
V gene: TRBV29-1
J gene: TRBJ1-1

CDR3 protein: CASSPTGVEPPSYTF
V gene: TRBV18
J gene: TRBJ1-2

CDR3 protein: CASSQGTSGVSYNEQFF
V gene: TRBV5-1
J gene: TRBJ2-1

CDR3 protein: CASRETGLYEQYF
V gene: TRBV28
J gene: TRBJ2-7

CDR3 protein: CASSFLSFPQYF
V gene: TRBV12-3/TRBV12-4
J gene: TRBJ2-7

CDR3 protein: CSTEWVSGTEAFF
V gene: TRBV29-1
J gene: TRBJ1-1

CDR3 protein: CASSLGEGHTDTQYF
V gene: TRBV18
J gene: TRBJ2-3

CDR3 protein: CASSQERDALSTEAFF
V gene: TRBV4-3
J gene: TRBJ1-1

CDR3 protein: CASSPPRGYEQFF
V gene: TRBV19
J gene: TRBJ2-1

CDR3 protein: CASSLGQIQPQHF
V gene: TRBV12-3/TRBV12-4
J gene: TRBJ1-5

CDR3 protein: CSASSGNEQFF
V gene: TRBV20-1
J gene: TRBJ2-1

CDR3 protein: CATSRQGGTNQPQHF
V gene: TRBV15
J gene: TRBJ1-5

CDR3 protein: CASSIKGGVVSYNEQFF
V gene: TRBV7-8
J gene: TRBJ2-1

CDR3 protein: CASTPRWGTDTQYF
V gene: TRBV6-1
J gene: TRBJ2-3

CDR3 protein: CASSWSTNEKLFF
V gene: TRBV4-1
J gene: TRBJ1-4

CDR3 protein: CAISAETGIGSPLHF
V gene: TRBV10-3
J gene: TRBJ1-6

CDR3 protein: CSASRDISTDTQYF
V gene: TRBV20-1
J gene: TRBJ2-3

CDR3 protein: CASSLEDGGPYNEQFF
V gene: TRBV5-6
J gene: TRBJ2-1

CDR3 protein: CASSRTLRQGGNTEAFF
V gene: TRBV5-1
J gene: TRBJ1-1

CDR3 protein: CASRLAGGLDEQFF
V gene: TRBV7-3
J gene: TRBJ2-1

CDR3 protein: CASSLRQFQYGYTF
V gene: TRBV5-4
J gene: TRBJ1-2

CDR3 protein: CSAMTSEETQYF
V gene: TRBV20-1
J gene: TRBJ2-5